The entry below gives a single TCR beta chain sequence along with its context. Its antigen is currently unknown. Given a far larger clone just one base away, this is likely a sequencing read error. These data originate in a study of T cell repertoires in cytomegalovirus infection. TCRdb reanalysed the reads using MiXCR and keeps one entry per CDR3 protein. The sample has about 920,000 distinct CDR3 sequences, approximately 31% seen once. CDR1 and CDR2 from the germline V gene are SGHVS and FNYEAQ. The CDR3 sequence is 12 residues long. The sample consisted of cultured CD8+ T cells from PBMCs, taken from culture after CMV antigen stimulation. The chain recombines TRBV7-6 with TRBJ2-1; a weak D match, TRBD2 (6 bases). The receptor was derived from a human donor in good health (CMV status not recorded). Some clones in this sample may be carry-over from other donors' samples. CDR3 region: CVSSFRGNEQFF. The CDR3 nucleotides read TGTGTCAGCAGCTTTCGGGGGAATGAGCAGTTCTTC. Drawing the rest from reference TRBV7-6 and TRBJ2-1, the complete variable domain is GAGVSQSPRYKVTKRGQDVALRCDPISGHVSLYWYRQALGQGPEFLTYFNYEAQQDKSGLPNDRFSAERPEGSISTLTIQRTEQRDSAMYRCVSSFRGNEQFFGPGTRLTVL.